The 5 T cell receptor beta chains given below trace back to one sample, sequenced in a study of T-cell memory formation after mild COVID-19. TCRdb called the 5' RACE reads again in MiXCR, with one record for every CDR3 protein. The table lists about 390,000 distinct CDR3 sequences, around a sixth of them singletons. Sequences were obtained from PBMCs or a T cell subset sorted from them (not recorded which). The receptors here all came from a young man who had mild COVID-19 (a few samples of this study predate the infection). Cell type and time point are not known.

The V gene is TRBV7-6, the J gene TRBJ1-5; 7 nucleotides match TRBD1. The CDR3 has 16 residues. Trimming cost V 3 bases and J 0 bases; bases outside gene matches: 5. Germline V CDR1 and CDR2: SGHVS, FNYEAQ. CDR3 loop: CASSLGQFYSNQPQHF. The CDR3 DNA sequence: TGTGCCAGCAGCTTGGGACAGTTCTATAGCAATCAGCCCCAGCATTTT.

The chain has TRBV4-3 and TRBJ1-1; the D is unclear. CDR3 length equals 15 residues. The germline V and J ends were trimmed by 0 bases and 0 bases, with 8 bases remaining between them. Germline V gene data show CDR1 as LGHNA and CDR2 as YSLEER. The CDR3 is CASSQERTLNTEAFF. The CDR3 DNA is TGCGCCAGCAGCCAAGAGAGGACCCTGAACACTGAAGCTTTCTTT.

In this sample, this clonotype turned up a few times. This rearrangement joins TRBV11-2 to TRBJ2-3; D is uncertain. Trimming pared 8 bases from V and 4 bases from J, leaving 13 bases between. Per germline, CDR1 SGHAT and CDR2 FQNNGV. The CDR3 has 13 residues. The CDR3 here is CASSVVAADTQYF. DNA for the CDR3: TGTGCCAGCTCCGTGGTGGCCGCAGATACGCAGTATTTT.

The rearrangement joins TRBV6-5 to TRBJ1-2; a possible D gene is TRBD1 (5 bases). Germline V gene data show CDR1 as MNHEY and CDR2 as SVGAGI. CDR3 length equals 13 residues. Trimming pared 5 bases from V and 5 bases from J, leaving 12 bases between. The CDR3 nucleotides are TGTGCCAGCAGTCAAGGGACGAGTTATGGCTACACCTTC. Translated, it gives CASSQGTSYGYTF.

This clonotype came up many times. CDR3 sequence: CASSTGTSGGNEQFF. The CDR3 DNA reads TGTGCCAGCAGCACCGGGACTAGCGGGGGGAATGAGCAGTTCTTC. The chain recombines TRBV5-6 with TRBJ2-1; 15 bases align to TRBD2. The junction had 3 bases not matched to a gene; V was cut back by 4 bases and J by 7 bases. From germline, CDR1 is SGHDT and CDR2 YYEEEE. The CDR3 spans 15 residues. The whole variable domain, filled in from reference TRBV5-6 and TRBJ2-1, reads DAGVTQSPTHLIKTRGQQVTLRCSPKSGHDTVSWYQQALGQGPQFIFQYYEEEERQRGNFPDRFSGHQFPNYSSELNVNALLLGDSALYLCASSTGTSGGNEQFFGPGTRLTVL.